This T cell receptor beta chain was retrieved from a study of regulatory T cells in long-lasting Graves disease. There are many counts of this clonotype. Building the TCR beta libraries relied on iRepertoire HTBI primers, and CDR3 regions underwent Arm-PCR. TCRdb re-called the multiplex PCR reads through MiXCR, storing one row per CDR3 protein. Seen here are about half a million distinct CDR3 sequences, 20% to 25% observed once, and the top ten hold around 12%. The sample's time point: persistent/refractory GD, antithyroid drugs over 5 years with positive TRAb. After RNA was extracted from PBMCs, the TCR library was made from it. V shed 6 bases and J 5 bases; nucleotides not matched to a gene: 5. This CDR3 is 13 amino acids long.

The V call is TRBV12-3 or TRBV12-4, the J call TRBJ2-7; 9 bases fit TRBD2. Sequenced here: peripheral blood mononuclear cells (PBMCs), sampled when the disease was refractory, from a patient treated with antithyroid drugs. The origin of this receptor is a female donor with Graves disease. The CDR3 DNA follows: TGTGCCAGCAGGCGGGGGGGCAACGACGAGCAGTACTTC. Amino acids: CASRRGGNDEQYF.